The 10 T cell receptor beta chains listed next were all sequenced from one sample in a study of blood T cell repertoires in COVID-19. The repertoire was sequenced with immunoSEQ multiplex PCR; TCRdb's copy has only in-frame clones and lacks some. This sample has 53,000 or so clones, with roughly 88% found just once. Sequenced material: peripheral blood. These receptor sequences come from a man older than 75 with acute or convalescent COVID-19.

The chain uses TRBV2 and TRBJ2-1; TRBD1 aligns across 8 bases. The CDR3 is made up of 15 amino acids. Losses at the gene ends were 6 bases for V and 8 bases for J; bases not matched to a gene: 12. CDR1 SNHLY and CDR2 FYNNEI come from the germline V gene. The CDR3 here is CASSQTGQGAHEQFF. The CDR3 region has the DNA TGTGCCAGCAGCCAAACGGGCCAGGGGGCTCATGAGCAGTTCTTC.

The chain combines TRBV27 with TRBJ2-1; 9 bases match TRBD2. The CDR3 is 15 residues long. CDR1 is MNHEY and CDR2 is SMNVEV in the germline V gene (reference sequence). V dropped 7 bases and J dropped 10; count of bases not matched to a gene: 14. For the CDR3, the DNA is TGTGCCAGCAAATCGGCTAGCGGGGTAGCAGGGGAGCAGTTCTTC. As protein: CASKSASGVAGEQFF.

This sequence joins TRBV6-2 or TRBV6-3 and TRBJ1-1; TRBD1 might be the D (6 bases). V was cut by 4 bases and J by 4 bases, with 13 bases left in between. The germline gives CDR1 MNHEY, CDR2 SVGEGT. The CDR3 runs to 14 residues. In nucleotides, the CDR3 is TGTGCCAGCAGTTCCTTGACAGGATCCACTGAAGCTTTCTTT. This codes for CASSSLTGSTEAFF.

J is TRBJ2-5 and V is TRBV2, with 11 nucleotides matching TRBD2. Germline trimming cut 1 base from V and 6 bases from J; bases unmatched to any gene: 4. There are 15 residues in the CDR3. CDR1 and CDR2 (germline): SNHLY, FYNNEI. The CDR3, as DNA: TGTGCCAGCAGTGAAGAGACTAGCGGGGTCAAGACCCAGTACTTC. Its protein is CASSEETSGVKTQYF. The full variable domain, its missing parts supplied by reference TRBV2 and TRBJ2-5, is EPEVTQTPSHQVTQMGQEVILRCVPISNHLYFYWYRQILGQKVEFLVSFYNNEISEKSEIFDDQFSVERPDGSNFTLKIRSTKLEDSAMYFCASSEETSGVKTQYFGPGTRLLVL.

The V gene is TRBV12-3 or TRBV12-4, the J gene TRBJ2-2; D is ambiguous. The CDR3 runs 12 residues. Trimming cost V 6 bases and J 7 bases, with 9 bases left between them. CDR3 region: CASSHTSGELFF. Written as DNA, the CDR3 is TGTGCCAGCAGCCACACCAGCGGGGAGCTGTTTTTT.

The CDR3 DNA follows: TGTGCCAGCAGCCCGACCGGACAGTTCAATCAGCCCCAGCATTTT. It is translated as CASSPTGQFNQPQHF. The chain carries TRBV3-1 (or the pseudogene TRBV3-2) and TRBJ1-5; a possible D gene is TRBD1 (6 bases). The CDR3 extends over 15 amino acids. CDR1 and CDR2 (germline): LGHDT, YNNKEL (reference sequence). V gave up 4 bases and J gave up 3 bases, with 13 bases separating them.

This clone was counted a few times. The rearrangement uses TRBV7-8 and TRBJ1-5, with D possibly TRBD1 on 5 matching bases. Looked up from germline, CDR1 is SGHVS and CDR2 is FQNEAQ. There are 15 residues in the CDR3. Trimming shortened V by 5 bases and J by 4 bases, and 15 bases separated the two germline ends. CDR3 in amino acids: CASSETHRLNQPQHF. The CDR3 bases are TGTGCCAGCAGCGAAACTCACAGGCTTAATCAGCCCCAGCATTTT.

The rearrangement uses TRBV24-1 and TRBJ1-3, with a possible D match to TRBD1 (5 bases). The ends were cut back, 8 bases at V and 3 bases at J, with 10 bases in the middle. Germline V gene data show CDR1 as KGHDR and CDR2 as SFDVKD. This CDR3 region has 13 residues. This CDR3 is CATTGGGGNTIYF. The DNA for the CDR3 is TGTGCCACCACCGGGGGGGGTGGAAACACCATATATTTT.

This CDR3 reads CASSYSGLAPYEQYF. Here the CDR3 DNA reads TGTGCCAGCAGTTACTCGGGACTAGCCCCCTACGAGCAGTACTTC. The chain recombines TRBV6-6 with TRBJ2-7; 9 nucleotides agree with TRBD2. This CDR3 spans 15 amino acids. Unmatched junction bases numbered 2, after V lost 0 bases and J lost 2 bases. Germline V gene sequence: CDR1 MNHNY, CDR2 SVGAGI (reference sequence).

J is TRBJ2-5 and V is TRBV6-6; 9 positions match TRBD1. Germline assignment: CDR1 MNHNY and CDR2 SVGAGI (reference sequence). The CDR3 is 15 amino acids. V lost 6 bases and J lost 4; bases outside the gene matches: 9. This CDR3 is CASSPRQGVSETQYF. CDR3 DNA sequence: TGTGCCAGCAGCCCACGACAGGGGGTGTCAGAGACCCAGTACTTC.